Here is one T cell receptor beta chain with its context. The antigen is undetermined. The source of the sample is a study of shared clonotypes between healthy human individuals. Study-level findings and limits: Among donors, clonotype sharing was expected to be affected by sequencing depth. The generation probabilities recorded for non-shared clonotypes fell below those of clonotypes shared by all four donors. In a few donors, around 5% of naive CD4 clonotypes appeared in common.

Germline V CDR1 and CDR2: SGHRS, YFSETQ. Trimming cost V 4 bases and J 7 bases; bases outside gene matches: 9. This CDR3 has 16 amino acids. Original processing notes: Filtering of immunoSEQ junctional sequences could not match full-length read filtering. Libraries were prepared by immunoSEQ multiplex PCR; TCRdb keeps only in-frame clonotypes and omits some of them. From that table come the V and J calls and clone size; the DNA was used to work out D and trimming. Here the sample spans about 2.4 million clones, 93% being singletons. The receptor was derived from a man between 18 and 35 years old in good health. Some clones in this sample may be carry-over from other donors' samples. The chain carries TRBV5-1 and TRBJ2-1, with 12 bases matching TRBD2. Sequenced sample: naive CD4+ T cells from PBMCs. Subset given: CD45RA+ positively selected. The CDR3 nucleotides read TGCGCCAGCAGCCTCCTGACTAGCGGGAGTTCGAATGAGCAGTTCTTC. Translated: CASSLLTSGSSNEQFF.